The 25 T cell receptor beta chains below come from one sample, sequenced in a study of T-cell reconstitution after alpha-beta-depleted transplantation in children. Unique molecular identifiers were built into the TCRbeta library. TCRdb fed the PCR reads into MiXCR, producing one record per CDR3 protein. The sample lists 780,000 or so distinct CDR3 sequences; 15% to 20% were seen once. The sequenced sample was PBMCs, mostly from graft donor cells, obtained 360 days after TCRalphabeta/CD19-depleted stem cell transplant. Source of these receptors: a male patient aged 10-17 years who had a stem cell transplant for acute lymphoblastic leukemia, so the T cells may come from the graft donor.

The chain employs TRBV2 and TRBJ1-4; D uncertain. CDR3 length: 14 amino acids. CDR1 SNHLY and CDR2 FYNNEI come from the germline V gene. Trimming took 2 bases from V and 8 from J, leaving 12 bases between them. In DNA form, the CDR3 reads TGTGCCAGCAGTGAACGGAGTCTGGAGGAAAAACTGTTTTTT. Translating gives CASSERSLEEKLFF.

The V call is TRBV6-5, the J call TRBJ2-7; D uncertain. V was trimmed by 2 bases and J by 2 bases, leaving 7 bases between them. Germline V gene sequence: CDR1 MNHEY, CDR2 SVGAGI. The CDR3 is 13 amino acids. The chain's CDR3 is CASSYHSTYEQYF. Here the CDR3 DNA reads TGTGCCAGCAGTTACCACAGCACCTACGAGCAGTACTTC.

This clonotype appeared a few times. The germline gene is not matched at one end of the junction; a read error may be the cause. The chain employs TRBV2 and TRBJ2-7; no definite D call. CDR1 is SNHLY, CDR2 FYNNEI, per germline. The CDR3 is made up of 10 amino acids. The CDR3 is CASSVETTHF. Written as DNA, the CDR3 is TGTGCCAGCAGTGTAGAAACCACGCACTTC. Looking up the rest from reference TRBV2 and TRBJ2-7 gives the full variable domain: EPEVTQTPSHQVTQMGQEVILRCVPISNHLYFYWYRQILGQKVEFLVSFYNNEISEKSEIFDDQFSVERPDGSNFTLKIRSTKLEDSAMYFCASSVETTHFGPGTRLTVT.

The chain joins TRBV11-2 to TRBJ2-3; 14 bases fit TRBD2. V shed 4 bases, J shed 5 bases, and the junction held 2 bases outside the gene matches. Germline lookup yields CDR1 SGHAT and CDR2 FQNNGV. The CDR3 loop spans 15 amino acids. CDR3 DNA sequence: TGTGCCAGCAGCTCCGGGACTAGCGGGAGAGATACGCAGTATTTT. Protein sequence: CASSSGTSGRDTQYF.

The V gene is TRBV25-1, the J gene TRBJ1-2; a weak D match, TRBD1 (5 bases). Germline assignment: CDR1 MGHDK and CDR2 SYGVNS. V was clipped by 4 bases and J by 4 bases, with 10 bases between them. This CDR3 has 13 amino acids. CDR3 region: CASSGGTSYGYTF. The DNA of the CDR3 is TGTGCCAGCAGTGGAGGGACGAGCTATGGCTACACCTTC.

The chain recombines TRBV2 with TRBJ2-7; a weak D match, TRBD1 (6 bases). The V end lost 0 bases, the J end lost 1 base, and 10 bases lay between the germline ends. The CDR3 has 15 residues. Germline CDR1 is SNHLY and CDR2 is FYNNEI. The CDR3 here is CASSEANRASYEQYF. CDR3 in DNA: TGTGCCAGCAGTGAAGCAAACAGGGCTTCCTACGAGCAGTACTTC.

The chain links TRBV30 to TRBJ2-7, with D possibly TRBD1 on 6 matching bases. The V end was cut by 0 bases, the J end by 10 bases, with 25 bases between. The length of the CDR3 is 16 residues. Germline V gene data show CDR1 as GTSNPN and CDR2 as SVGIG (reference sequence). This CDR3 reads CAWSVPTRGSGLGQYF. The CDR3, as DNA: TGTGCCTGGAGTGTCCCTACGAGGGGGTCGGGGCTGGGACAGTACTTC. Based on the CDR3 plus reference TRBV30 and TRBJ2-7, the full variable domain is SQTIHQWPATLVQPVGSPLSLECTVEGTSNPNLYWYRQAAGRGLQLLFYSVGIGQISSEVPQNLSASRPQDRQFILSSKKLLLSDSGFYLCAWSVPTRGSGLGQYFGPGTRLTVT.

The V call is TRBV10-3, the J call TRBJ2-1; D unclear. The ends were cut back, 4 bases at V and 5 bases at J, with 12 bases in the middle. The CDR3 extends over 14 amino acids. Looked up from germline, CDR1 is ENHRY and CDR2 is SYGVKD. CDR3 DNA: TGTGCCATCAGTGGACATACTACGAACAATGAGCAGTTCTTC. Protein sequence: CAISGHTTNNEQFF.

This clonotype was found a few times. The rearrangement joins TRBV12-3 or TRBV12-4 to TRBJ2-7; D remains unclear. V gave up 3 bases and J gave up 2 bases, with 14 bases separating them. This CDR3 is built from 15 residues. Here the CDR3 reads CASSFGQPGTYEQYF. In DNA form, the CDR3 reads TGTGCCAGCAGTTTTGGGCAGCCTGGCACCTACGAGCAGTACTTC.

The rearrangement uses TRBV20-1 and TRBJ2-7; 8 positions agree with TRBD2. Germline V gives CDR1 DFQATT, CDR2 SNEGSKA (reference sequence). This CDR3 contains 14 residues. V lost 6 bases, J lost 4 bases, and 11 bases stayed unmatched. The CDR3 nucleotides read TGCAGTGCCATATTAGCGGGGAAGAGGTACGAGCAGTACTTC. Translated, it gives CSAILAGKRYEQYF.

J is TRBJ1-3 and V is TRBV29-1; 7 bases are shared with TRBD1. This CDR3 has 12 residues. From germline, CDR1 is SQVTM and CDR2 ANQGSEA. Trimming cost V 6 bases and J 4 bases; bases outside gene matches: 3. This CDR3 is CSVTGEGNTIYF. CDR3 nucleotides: TGCAGCGTCACAGGGGAAGGAAACACCATATATTTT. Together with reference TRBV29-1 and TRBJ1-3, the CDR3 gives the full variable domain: SAVISQKPSRDICQRGTSLTIQCQVDSQVTMMFWYRQQPGQSLTLIATANQGSEATYESGFVIDKFPISRPNLTFSTLTVSNMSPEDSSIYLCSVTGEGNTIYFGEGSWLTVV.

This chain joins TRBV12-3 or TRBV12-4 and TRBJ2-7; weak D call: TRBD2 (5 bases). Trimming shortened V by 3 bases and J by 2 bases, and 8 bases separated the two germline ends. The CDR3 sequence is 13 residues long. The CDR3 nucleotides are TGTGCCAGCAGTTTTGGGGAGACCTACGAGCAGTACTTC. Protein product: CASSFGETYEQYF.

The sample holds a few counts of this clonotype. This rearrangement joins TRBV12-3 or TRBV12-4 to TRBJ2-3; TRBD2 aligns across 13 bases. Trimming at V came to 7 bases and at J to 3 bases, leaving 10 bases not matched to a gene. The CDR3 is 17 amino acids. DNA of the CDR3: TGTGCCAGCAACAACGTTCGGGGACTAGCGGGAACAGATACGCAGTATTTT. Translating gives CASNNVRGLAGTDTQYF.

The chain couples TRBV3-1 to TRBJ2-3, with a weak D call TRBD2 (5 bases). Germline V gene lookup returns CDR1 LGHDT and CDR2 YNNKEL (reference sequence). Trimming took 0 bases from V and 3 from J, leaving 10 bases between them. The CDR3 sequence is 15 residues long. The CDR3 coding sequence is TGTGCCAGCAGCCAAGATAGCGTCTTAACAGATACGCAGTATTTT. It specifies CASSQDSVLTDTQYF.

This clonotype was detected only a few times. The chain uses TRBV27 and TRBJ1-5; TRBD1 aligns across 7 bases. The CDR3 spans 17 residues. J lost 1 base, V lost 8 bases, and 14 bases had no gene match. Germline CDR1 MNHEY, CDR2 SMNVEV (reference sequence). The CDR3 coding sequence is TGTGCCAGCGCAGGAGGGGCAGGGGGTTTGAGCAATCAGCCCCAGCATTTT. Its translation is CASAGGAGGLSNQPQHF.

The CDR3 DNA sequence: TGTGCCAGCAATGGACAGGCGAGCTCCTACGAGCAGTACTTC. Amino acids: CASNGQASSYEQYF. The rearrangement links TRBV2 to TRBJ2-7; 7 bases line up with TRBD1. With 7 bases clipped from V and 0 bases from J, the junction kept 6 bases outside the gene matches. The germline gives CDR1 SNHLY, CDR2 FYNNEI. The CDR3 spans 14 residues.

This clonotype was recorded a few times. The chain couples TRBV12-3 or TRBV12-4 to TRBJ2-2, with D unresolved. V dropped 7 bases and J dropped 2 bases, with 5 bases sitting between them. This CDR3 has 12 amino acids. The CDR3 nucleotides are TGTGCCAGCACTAGAAACACCGGGGAGCTGTTTTTT. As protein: CASTRNTGELFF.

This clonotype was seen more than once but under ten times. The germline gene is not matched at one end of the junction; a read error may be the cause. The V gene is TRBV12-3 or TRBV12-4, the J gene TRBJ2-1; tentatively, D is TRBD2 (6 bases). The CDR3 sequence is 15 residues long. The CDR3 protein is CASRLAASSYNEQFF. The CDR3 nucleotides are TGTGCCAGCAGATTAGCGGCCAGCTCCTACAATGAGCAGTTCTTC.

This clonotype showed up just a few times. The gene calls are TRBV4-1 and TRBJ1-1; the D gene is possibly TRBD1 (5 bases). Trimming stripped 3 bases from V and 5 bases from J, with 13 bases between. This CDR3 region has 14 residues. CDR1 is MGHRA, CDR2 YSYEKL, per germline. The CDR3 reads CASSQPGRGTEAFF. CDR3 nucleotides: TGCGCCAGCAGCCAGCCGGGGCGCGGTACTGAAGCTTTCTTT.

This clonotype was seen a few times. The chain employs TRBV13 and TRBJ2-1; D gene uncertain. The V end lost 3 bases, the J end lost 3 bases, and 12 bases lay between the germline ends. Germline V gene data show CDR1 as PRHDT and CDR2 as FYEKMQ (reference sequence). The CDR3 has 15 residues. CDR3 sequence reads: CASSFGRSYYNEQFF. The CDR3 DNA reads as TGTGCCAGCAGCTTCGGGCGGAGCTACTACAATGAGCAGTTCTTC. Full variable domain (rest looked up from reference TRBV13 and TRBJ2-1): AAGVIQSPRHLIKEKRETATLKCYPIPRHDTVYWYQQGPGQDPQFLISFYEKMQSDKGSIPDRFSAQQFSDYHSELNMSSLELGDSALYFCASSFGRSYYNEQFFGPGTRLTVL.

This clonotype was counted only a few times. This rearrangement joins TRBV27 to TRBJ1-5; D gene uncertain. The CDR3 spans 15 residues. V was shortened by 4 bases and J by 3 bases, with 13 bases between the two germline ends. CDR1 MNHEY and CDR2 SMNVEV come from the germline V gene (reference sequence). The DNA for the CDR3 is TGTGCCAGCAGTTCCCTGATCGAGGTCAATCAGCCCCAGCATTTT. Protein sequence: CASSSLIEVNQPQHF.

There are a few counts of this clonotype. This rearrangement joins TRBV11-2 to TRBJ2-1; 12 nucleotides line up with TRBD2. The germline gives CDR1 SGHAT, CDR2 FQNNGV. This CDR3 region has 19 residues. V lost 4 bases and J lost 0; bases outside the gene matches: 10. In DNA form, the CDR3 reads TGTGCCAGCAGCTCGCCAAGAACTAGCGGGAGGTTCTCCTACAATGAGCAGTTCTTC. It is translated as CASSSPRTSGRFSYNEQFF.

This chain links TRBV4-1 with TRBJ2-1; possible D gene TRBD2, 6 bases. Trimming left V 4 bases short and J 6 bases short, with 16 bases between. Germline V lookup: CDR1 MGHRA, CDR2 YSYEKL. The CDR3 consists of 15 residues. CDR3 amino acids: CASSRLEPSANEQFF. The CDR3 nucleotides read TGCGCCAGCAGCCGGCTTGAGCCTAGCGCCAATGAGCAGTTCTTC.

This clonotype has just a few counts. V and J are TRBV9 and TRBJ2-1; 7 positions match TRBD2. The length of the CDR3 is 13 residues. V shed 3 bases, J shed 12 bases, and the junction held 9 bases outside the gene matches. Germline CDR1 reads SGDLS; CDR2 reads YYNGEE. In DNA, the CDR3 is TGTGCCAGCAGCGACTCTAGCGGTACACGGCAGTTCTTC. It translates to CASSDSSGTRQFF.

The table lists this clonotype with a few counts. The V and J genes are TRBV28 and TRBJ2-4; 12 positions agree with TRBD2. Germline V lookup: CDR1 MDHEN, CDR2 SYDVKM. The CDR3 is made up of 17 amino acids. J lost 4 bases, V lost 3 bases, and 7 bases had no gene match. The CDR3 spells CASSFPLAGGPKNIQYF. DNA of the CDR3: TGTGCCAGCAGTTTTCCCCTAGCGGGAGGGCCGAAAAACATTCAGTACTTC. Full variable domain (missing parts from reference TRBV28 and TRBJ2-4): DVKVTQSSRYLVKRTGEKVFLECVQDMDHENMFWYRQDPGLGLRLIYFSYDVKMKEKGDIPEGYSVSREKKERFSLILESASTNQTSMYLCASSFPLAGGPKNIQYFGAGTRLSVL.